This T cell receptor beta chain was captured by sequencing in a study of cytomegalovirus exposure and HLA in healthy donors. Overall study: Across almost 400 genotyped donors, approximately 80% landed in the Caucasian-associated ancestry cluster. Points from the study as a whole: Roughly uniform sequencing depth across donors was assumed, possibly incorrectly. Excluded were some V segments that proved indistinguishable, including TRBV6-2 and TRBV6-3. Per a later analysis, approximately 16,000 TCR beta sequences showed association with HLA alleles at 0.05 false discovery rate.

Germline V gene lookup returns CDR1 SGHRS and CDR2 YFSETQ. Losses at the gene ends were 4 bases for V and 7 bases for J; bases not matched to a gene: 12. The CDR3 sequence is 16 residues long. The primer mix had 60 Vbeta and 13 Jbeta primers. Profiled with immunoSEQ multiplex PCR; TCRdb holds only in-frame clones, not every one. The sample contains about 100,000 clones, 76% of which appear only once. Remarks on this clone: Its antigen remains unknown.

The receptor was derived from a woman between 45 and 60 years old in good health and CMV-seropositive. Sequenced: PBMCs. The chain links TRBV5-1 to TRBJ2-1; 9 bases fit TRBD2. CDR3 sequence: CASSREAGGPGNEQFF. CDR3 DNA: TGCGCCAGCAGCAGGGAGGCGGGAGGGCCTGGGAATGAGCAGTTCTTC. Full variable domain (rest looked up from reference TRBV5-1 and TRBJ2-1): KAGVTQTPRYLIKTRGQQVTLSCSPISGHRSVSWYQQTPGQGLQFLFEYFSETQRNKGNFPGRFSGRQFSNSRSEMNVSTLELGDSALYLCASSREAGGPGNEQFFGPGTRLTVL.